These 7 T cell receptor beta chains were sequenced from one sample in a study of blood T cell repertoires in COVID-19. Sequencing used immunoSEQ multiplex PCR; TCRdb keeps in-frame clones, though not all of them. The sample contains around 150,000 clones, about 77% of which appear only once. Sequenced input: peripheral blood. The receptors originated from a woman aged 45-65 years with active or convalescent COVID-19.

This clone was recorded only once. The CDR3 DNA reads as TGTGCCAGCAGCGCCGGACAGACGGCGGGGGATGGCTACACCTTC. It codes for CASSAGQTAGDGYTF. This chain links TRBV7-9 with TRBJ1-2, with D possibly being TRBD1 (6 bases). This CDR3 contains 15 residues. In germline, CDR1 is SEHNR, CDR2 FQNEAQ (reference sequence). The V end was cut by 5 bases, the J end by 6 bases, with 19 bases between.

The V call is TRBV5-1, the J call TRBJ2-7; 8 bases are shared with TRBD2. Germline CDR1 reads SGHRS; CDR2 reads YFSETQ. The V gene end was trimmed by 4 bases and the J gene end by 3 bases; junction bases not matched to a gene: 9. The CDR3 is 15 amino acids. Here the CDR3 reads CASSPELAGIYEQYF. The DNA of the CDR3 is TGCGCCAGCAGCCCCGAGTTAGCGGGAATCTACGAGCAGTACTTC.

At least ten counts were recorded for this clone. V is TRBV6-5 and J is TRBJ2-5; 8 bases match TRBD1. In germline, CDR1 is MNHEY, CDR2 SVGAGI. CDR3 length: 14 residues. After removal of 5 bases from V and 5 bases from J, the junction contained 7 bases not matched to a gene. The CDR3 spells CASSPKDRDETQYF. DNA of the CDR3: TGTGCCAGCAGTCCTAAGGACAGGGACGAGACCCAGTACTTC.

The chain couples TRBV7-2 to TRBJ1-1, with D uncertain. CDR1 and CDR2 (germline): SGHTA, FQGNSA. The CDR3 runs 15 residues. Trimming took off 4 bases at V and 0 bases at J, with 12 bases between the two ends. The CDR3 DNA reads as TGTGCCAGCAGCTCTAACGGAGCCCTGAACACTGAAGCTTTCTTT. Amino acids: CASSSNGALNTEAFF.

The chain links TRBV21-1 to TRBJ2-7; TRBD2 was called by the table and not checked on the DNA. TRBV21-1 is a listed pseudogene. The CDR3 contains 15 residues. The CDR3 sequence: CASSTVATRVNEQYF. DNA of the CDR3: TGTGCCAGCAGCACAGTGGCCACCCGGGTAAACGAGCAGTACTTC.

The chain joins TRBV6-2 or TRBV6-3 to TRBJ1-5, with 7 positions matching TRBD1. Germline values: CDR1 MNHEY, CDR2 SVGEGT. The CDR3 has 15 amino acids. The J segment lost 7 bases and the V segment lost 2 bases, leaving 8 bases of the junction unmatched. The CDR3 DNA reads as TGTGCCAGCAGTTACAGGACAGGAATGGGACAGCCCCAGCATTTT. Encoded protein: CASSYRTGMGQPQHF.

The V gene is TRBV7-9, the J gene TRBJ2-2; D is unclear. Trimming removed 4 bases from V and 7 bases from J, with 10 bases in between. Germline CDR1 reads SEHNR; CDR2 reads FQNEAQ (reference sequence). The CDR3 is made up of 13 amino acids. CDR3 protein: CASSSVSVGELFF. The DNA of the CDR3 is TGTGCCAGCAGCTCCGTTTCGGTCGGGGAGCTGTTTTTT.